The 11 T cell receptor beta chains below were found in one sample sequenced in a study of shared clonotypes between healthy human individuals (dated by TCRdb to between 2020 and 2021). To prepare the library, the immunoSEQ multiplex PCR assay was applied. TCRdb's version of the immuneACCESS table is confined to in-frame rearrangements and falls short of the full clone set. An unresolved V gene accounts for under half of the shortfall where checked; the remainder is of unknown origin. The sample data list about 490,000 clones, and 79% of these were observed just once. The ten most abundant clones make up roughly 12% of the sample. Sequencing used PBMCs. The receptors were gathered from a middle-aged woman in good health. Some clones in this sample may be carry-over from other donors' samples.

The chain has TRBV30 and TRBJ2-5, with 7 bases fitting TRBD1. The V gene's germline CDR1 is GTSNPN and CDR2 SVGIG (reference sequence). With 4 bases clipped from V and 2 bases from J, the junction kept 7 bases outside the gene matches. The CDR3 length is 14 residues. The CDR3: CAWNRQGGQETQYF. DNA of the CDR3: TGTGCCTGGAACAGACAGGGTGGTCAAGAGACCCAGTACTTC.

The chain carries TRBV27 and TRBJ1-1, with TRBD1 matching over 9 bases. Germline V gene data show CDR1 as MNHEY and CDR2 as SMNVEV (reference sequence). The V segment lost 8 bases and the J segment 4 bases; nucleotides outside the gene matches: 14. The CDR3 has 16 residues. The CDR3 DNA reads TGTGCCAGCCTCAAAACAGGGGGCTCAATTGGCACTGAAGCTTTCTTT. Protein: CASLKTGGSIGTEAFF.

The chain employs TRBV7-3 and TRBJ2-2; 9 bases match TRBD2. The CDR3 sequence is 15 residues long. The V gene's germline CDR1 is SGHTA and CDR2 FQGTGA. V shed 4 bases, J shed 1 base, and the junction held 1 base outside the gene matches. The CDR3 DNA is TGTGCCAGCAGCTATAGCGGGGGGAACACCGGGGAGCTGTTTTTT. It yields the protein CASSYSGGNTGELFF. Using reference TRBV7-3 and TRBJ2-2 for the parts outside the CDR3, the full variable domain is GAGVSQTPSNKVTEKGKYVELRCDPISGHTALYWYRQSLGQGPEFLIYFQGTGAADDSGLPNDRFFAVRPEGSVSTLKIQRTERGDSAVYLCASSYSGGNTGELFFGEGSRLTVL.

The CDR3 DNA is TGCGCCAGCATGAGTTCCGGTGAGCAGTTCTTC. Its translation is CASMSSGEQFF. The chain uses TRBV4-1 and TRBJ2-1; no definite D call. V lost 7 bases to trimming and J lost 9 bases, with 10 bases between them. This CDR3 contains 11 residues. In germline, CDR1 is MGHRA, CDR2 YSYEKL.

In its sample, this clone was seen once. The V and J genes are TRBV5-1 and TRBJ2-3; D gene ambiguous. This CDR3 region has 17 residues. Germline V gene data show CDR1 as SGHRS and CDR2 as YFSETQ. Trimming pared 2 bases from V and 0 bases from J, leaving 16 bases between. The CDR3 coding sequence is TGCGCCAGCAGCTTAACGGCCCCGCTCACTAGCACAGATACGCAGTATTTT. Translated, it gives CASSLTAPLTSTDTQYF.

Written as DNA, the CDR3 is TGTGCCAGCAGTCCGGGACTAGCGGGAGTCAGCGCTACGCAGTATTTT. Protein: CASSPGLAGVSATQYF. This sequence joins TRBV27 and TRBJ2-3, with 14 bases lining up with TRBD2. The CDR3 contains 16 residues. Trimming removed 5 bases from V and 8 bases from J; junction bases left unmatched: 9. Germline loops: CDR1 MNHEY, CDR2 SMNVEV (reference sequence).

The chain recombines TRBV11-1 with TRBJ2-3, with 8 bases matching TRBD2. CDR1 is SGHAT and CDR2 is FQDESV in the germline V gene (reference sequence). The CDR3 extends over 14 amino acids. After removal of 5 bases from V and 4 bases from J, the junction contained 5 bases not matched to a gene. The chain's CDR3 is CASSLGLDADTQYF. Here the CDR3 DNA reads TGTGCCAGCAGCCTGGGACTAGACGCAGATACGCAGTATTTT.

The chain carries TRBV4-2 and TRBJ2-1; TRBD1 agrees at 10 bases. Losses at the gene ends were 1 base for V and 8 bases for J; bases not matched to a gene: 5. Germline CDR1 is LGHNA and CDR2 is YNFKEQ. CDR3 size: 15 residues. The CDR3 DNA is TGTGCCAGCAGCCAAGCCGGGACAGGGGACGATGAGCAGTTCTTC. This gives the protein CASSQAGTGDDEQFF.

As to this clone: This CDR3 is also generated by other DNA sequences in the sample. This chain joins TRBV2 and TRBJ1-3, with no clear D. The CDR3 is 12 amino acids. With 2 bases removed from V and 4 bases from J, the gap between germline ends came to 3 bases. The germline V gene encodes CDR1 SNHLY and CDR2 FYNNEI. The CDR3 sequence: CASSERGNTIYF. The CDR3 region has the DNA TGTGCCAGCAGTGAACGGGGAAACACCATATATTTT.

The chain couples TRBV19 to TRBJ1-1; tentative D call: TRBD1 (5 bases). Per the germline V gene, CDR1 is LNHDA and CDR2 is SQIVND (reference sequence). The CDR3 runs to 15 residues. The CDR3 region is CAVQVTPPRDTEAFF. CDR3 bases: TGTGCTGTACAGGTGACTCCCCCGAGGGACACTGAAGCTTTCTTT.

This clone was found once. J is TRBJ2-2 and V is TRBV2, with D maybe TRBD1 (7 bases). CDR1 SNHLY and CDR2 FYNNEI come from the germline V gene. Deletions cut 3 bases from V and 5 bases from J, with 13 bases between. The CDR3 spans 15 residues. The CDR3 DNA is TGTGCCAGCAGTGATACGTCAGGGGGGACCGGGGAGCTGTTTTTT. Protein sequence: CASSDTSGGTGELFF.